The rows below give T cell receptor beta chains drawn from one sample of a study of control samples from healthy donors and cancer patients. Profiled with immunoSEQ multiplex PCR; TCRdb holds only in-frame clones, not every one. The sample includes around 120,000 clones, about 94% of them seen just once. Source material: blood. These receptors were obtained from a young man in good health. Both conserved end residues are part of each CDR3.

cdr3_aa,v_call,j_call
CASSGYAGTSGGDNEQFF,TRBV5-1,TRBJ2-1
CASSQSAGEYGNTIYF,TRBV16,TRBJ1-3
CASSYSRGEWTGELFF,TRBV6-5,TRBJ2-2
CASSQPPRQGGCRKPQHF,TRBV23-1,TRBJ1-5
CASSRNREMVTEAFF,TRBV7-9,TRBJ1-1
CAIQLRSYYSNQPQHF,TRBV28,TRBJ1-5
CASTSMGQPNTEAFF,TRBV19,TRBJ1-1
CASSPPRPGGGSPLHF,TRBV4-1,TRBJ1-6
CAWIRAGGEQFF,TRBV30,TRBJ2-1
CASSMDSGGVPQHF,TRBV5-5,TRBJ1-5
CASSEDGLAGSRNTQYF,TRBV6-4,TRBJ2-3
CASSIKGQGDQPQHF,TRBV19,TRBJ1-5
CASSLLGQGRSPLHF,TRBV5-8,TRBJ1-6
CASSLGTGPFRSGELFF,TRBV27,TRBJ2-2
CASSTDRAVRGYTF,TRBV6-2/TRBV6-3,TRBJ1-2
CASSLRVAGALNNTDTQYF,TRBV7-2,TRBJ2-3
CASYGGPPDYGYTF,TRBV6-5,TRBJ1-2
CASSLSPTGQGGSGYTF,TRBV5-1,TRBJ1-2
CASSSVGQGNEKLFF,TRBV5-4,TRBJ1-4
CAISESQQGGARSTDTQYF,TRBV10-3,TRBJ2-3
CASSPRAANTEAFF,TRBV5-8,TRBJ1-1
CASSRDRRNTEAFF,TRBV5-8,TRBJ1-1
CAIRATNTGELFF,TRBV10-3,TRBJ2-2
CASSRGIGEQFF,TRBV4-1,TRBJ2-1
CASSSQGDTEAFF,TRBV12-3/TRBV12-4,TRBJ1-1
CASSLGQVENTIYF,TRBV5-1,TRBJ1-3
CASSLGSYTEAFF,TRBV5-1,TRBJ1-1
CASSHRGRDEKLFF,TRBV16,TRBJ1-4
CASRMGTGGNSPLHF,TRBV27,TRBJ1-6
CASSFPNRPGEQFF,TRBV13,TRBJ2-1